These T cell receptor beta chains were read from a single sample in a study of blood T cell repertoires in COVID-19. TCRdb keeps only in-frame clones here, not all; method: immunoSEQ multiplex PCR. The sample lists 100,000 or so clones, just under 80% occurring once. Sequencing was performed on peripheral blood. These receptors all come from a woman aged 70-85 years with acute or convalescent COVID-19. The CDR3 runs from the conserved cysteine through the conserved F or W. The order of the fields is D gene, V gene, J gene, clone size, CDR3 protein, CDR3 DNA. D genes are given only for firm matches. The size entry is marked missing in some rows and otherwise reads once, few, many or a size class.

NA	TRBV7-6	TRBJ2-4	NA	CASSSQPGAKNIQYF	TGTGCCAGCAGCTCCCAACCGGGGGCCAAAAACATTCAGTACTTC
NA	TRBV7-9	TRBJ2-2	few	CASSFQGDGELFF	TGTGCCAGCAGCTTTCAAGGGGACGGGGAGCTGTTTTTT
TRBD2	TRBV6-1	TRBJ2-5	NA	CASSDTGGPKETQYF	TGTGCCAGCAGTGACACGGGGGGGCCGAAAGAGACCCAGTACTTC
NA	TRBV5-6	TRBJ2-3	NA	CASSQGGNTDTQYF	TGTGCCAGCAGTCAGGGGGGAAACACAGATACGCAGTATTTT
NA	TRBV27	TRBJ1-2	NA	CASSFLDNHGGYGYTF	TGTGCCAGCAGTTTTCTGGACAACCACGGTGGCTATGGCTACACCTTC
NA	TRBV7-3	TRBJ2-1	NA	CASSRNRAEQFF	TGTGCCAGCAGCCGCAACAGGGCCGAGCAGTTCTTC
NA	TRBV19	TRBJ2-1	NA	CASSTSTSRYNEQFF	TGTGCCAGTAGTACTTCTACTAGCAGGTACAATGAGCAGTTCTTC
NA	TRBV7-2	TRBJ2-1	NA	CASRPPRDGSNEQFF	TGTGCCAGCAGACCCCCCCGGGACGGGAGCAATGAGCAGTTCTTC
NA	TRBV11-3	TRBJ2-7	NA	CASSLGDNSYEQYF	TGTGCCAGCAGCTTAGGGGACAACTCCTACGAGCAGTACTTC
NA	TRBV12-3/TRBV12-4	TRBJ2-1	NA	CASTSRLRNEQFF	TGTGCCAGCACTTCGAGACTGCGTAATGAGCAGTTCTTC
NA	TRBV15	TRBJ2-3	NA	CATSREGTSTDTQYF	TGTGCCACCAGCAGAGAAGGGACTAGCACAGATACGCAGTATTTT
NA	TRBV21-1	TRBJ2-7	NA	CASSSKVGTEQYF	TGTGCCAGCAGCTCTAAAGTGGGCACCGAGCAGTACTTC
NA	TRBV7-9	TRBJ2-4	NA	CASSFGGILAKNIQYF	TGTGCCAGCAGCTTTGGGGGGATTTTGGCCAAAAACATTCAGTACTTC
NA	TRBV5-1	TRBJ1-3	NA	CASRPDSIGNTIYF	TGCGCCAGCAGACCAGACAGCATTGGAAACACCATATATTTT
TRBD1	TRBV5-1	TRBJ1-1	NA	CASSALQGANTEAFF	TGCGCCAGCAGCGCCCTACAGGGGGCGAATACTGAAGCTTTCTTT
TRBD1	TRBV18	TRBJ1-1	few	CASSLSGGANTEAFF	TGTGCCAGCTCACTTTCAGGGGGCGCGAACACTGAAGCTTTCTTT
NA	TRBV13	TRBJ1-1	few	CASSATHRDLGAFF	TGTGCCAGCAGCGCCACTCACAGGGACCTGGGGGCTTTCTTT
NA	TRBV21-1	TRBJ2-3	NA	CASSKLQYPSTDTQYF	TGTGCCAGCAGCAAACTACAGTACCCTAGCACAGATACGCAGTATTTT
TRBD1	TRBV7-2	TRBJ1-3	few	CASSLVRTGGNTIYF	TGTGCCAGCAGCTTAGTGAGGACAGGAGGAAACACCATATATTTT
NA	TRBV19	TRBJ1-1	NA	CASSISGVGTEAFF	TGTGCCAGTAGTATCTCGGGTGTCGGCACTGAAGCTTTCTTT
NA	TRBV28	TRBJ1-3	NA	CASTFFGGVYSGNTIYF	TGTGCCAGCACTTTTTTCGGGGGTGTATACTCTGGAAACACCATATATTTT
NA	TRBV3-1/TRBV3-2	TRBJ2-1	NA	CASSQGSGGEQFF	TGTGCCAGCAGCCAAGGGTCTGGGGGCGAGCAGTTCTTC
TRBD2	TRBV9	TRBJ2-5	NA	CASSEGILAGGPINQETQYF	TGTGCCAGCAGCGAGGGTATACTAGCGGGGGGCCCGATCAACCAAGAGACCCAGTACTTC
TRBD2	TRBV10-1	TRBJ2-2	NA	CASTLPPGWGGGRYTGELFF	TGCGCCAGCACTCTTCCCCCTGGTTGGGGCGGGGGGCGGTACACCGGGGAGCTGTTTTTT
NA	TRBV21-1	TRBJ1-5	NA	CASSKRSWGRNQPQHF	TGTGCCAGCAGTAAAAGATCGTGGGGCCGCAATCAGCCCCAGCATTTT
TRBD1	TRBV11-2	TRBJ1-4	NA	CASSPGQGYEKLFF	TGTGCCAGCAGCCCCGGACAGGGATATGAAAAACTGTTTTTT
TRBD1	TRBV27	TRBJ1-4	NA	CASSSYRGRNEKLFF	TGTGCCAGCAGTTCCTACAGGGGTCGTAATGAAAAACTGTTTTTT
TRBD2	TRBV28	TRBJ2-5	once	CASKLGAGGGETQYF	TGTGCCAGCAAGTTGGGGGCGGGGGGAGGAGAGACCCAGTACTTC
TRBD1	TRBV5-1	TRBJ2-7	NA	CASRRTGAYEQYF	TGCGCCAGCAGACGGACAGGGGCCTACGAGCAGTACTTC
NA	TRBV7-8	TRBJ2-7	NA	CASSSPGLSLYEQYF	TGTGCCAGCAGCTCACCGGGACTTTCCCTCTACGAGCAGTACTTC
NA	TRBV19	TRBJ1-2	NA	CASSIDWTSNYGYTF	TGTGCCAGTAGTATCGATTGGACTTCTAACTATGGCTACACCTTC
TRBD1	TRBV9	TRBJ1-6	NA	CASSPGQAYNSPLHF	TGTGCCAGCAGCCCGGGACAGGCTTATAATTCACCCCTCCACTTT
TRBD2	TRBV14	TRBJ2-7	few	CASSRSGGLSYEQYF	TGTGCCAGCAGCCGCAGCGGGGGGCTCTCCTACGAGCAGTACTTC
NA	TRBV2	TRBJ1-1	NA	CASSTAPSRGTEAFF	TGTGCCAGCTCTACCGCCCCTTCAAGGGGAACTGAAGCTTTCTTT
TRBD1	TRBV6-5	TRBJ1-6	NA	CASRDREGSPLHF	TGTGCCAGCCGGGACAGGGAAGGTTCACCCCTCCACTTT
TRBD1	TRBV10-3	TRBJ1-1	NA	CAITDRRNTEAFF	TGTGCCATCACGGACAGGCGGAACACTGAAGCTTTCTTT
NA	TRBV18	TRBJ1-1	NA	CASLRDRESEAFF	TGTGCCAGCTTGCGGGATAGGGAATCTGAAGCTTTCTTT
NA	TRBV5-6	TRBJ1-2	NA	CASSLTGAVYMDGYTF	TGTGCCAGCAGCTTGACAGGAGCAGTATATATGGATGGCTACACCTTC
NA	TRBV16	TRBJ1-5	NA	CASSQNRGGNQPQHF	TGTGCCAGCAGCCAGAATAGAGGGGGAAATCAGCCCCAGCATTTT
NA	TRBV6-5	TRBJ1-2	few	CASTSGLSGGYTF	TGTGCCAGCACCTCAGGCCTTTCGGGGGGCTACACCTTC
NA	TRBV19	TRBJ2-1	NA	CASSIAEVTYNEQFF	TGTGCCAGTAGTATCGCGGAGGTGACCTACAATGAGCAGTTCTTC
NA	TRBV9	TRBJ2-3	NA	CASSVGGTAGDTQYF	TGTGCCAGCAGCGTAGGAGGTACTGCTGGGGATACGCAGTATTTT
TRBD1	TRBV7-6	TRBJ2-2	NA	CASSLVTGTTGELFF	TGTGCCAGCAGCTTAGTGACAGGGACAACCGGGGAGCTGTTTTTT
NA	TRBV4-1	TRBJ1-2	few	CASSQGAYGYTF	TGCGCCAGCAGCCAGGGAGCCTATGGCTACACCTTC
NA	TRBV19	TRBJ1-5	NA	CASAAQSNQPQHF	TGTGCCAGCGCCGCCCAGAGCAATCAGCCCCAGCATTTT
NA	TRBV4-1	TRBJ1-5	NA	CASSQVEFAQGKGQPQHF	TGCGCCAGCAGCCAAGTGGAATTTGCCCAGGGTAAAGGTCAGCCCCAGCATTTT
TRBD1	TRBV28	TRBJ1-5	NA	CASSTPDRSINQPQHF	TGTGCCAGCAGTACCCCGGACAGGTCGATTAATCAGCCCCAGCATTTT